This T cell receptor beta chain is drawn from a study of early T cells in non-severe SARS-CoV-2 infection. About the study: Whole-blood bulk RNA, unsorted, was sequenced, and chains were unpaired.

This clonotype was counted ten times or more. Its antigen is currently unknown. The CDR3 sequence is 13 residues long. V was cut by 6 bases and J by 4 bases, with 12 bases left in between. Germline V gene data show CDR1 as MNHGY and CDR2 as SAAAGT. General study points: VDJdb matches were skewed toward anti-spike CD8 T cell responses.

cDNA molecules, individually, were tagged with unique molecular identifiers. TCRdb itself ran the 5' RACE reads through MiXCR, one entry per CDR3 protein. The data hold around 110,000 distinct CDR3 sequences, with 11% observed a single time. The V gene is TRBV6-8, the J gene TRBJ1-2; tentatively, D is TRBD1 (5 bases). The specimen was whole blood. This TCR was recovered from an adult who was a healthcare worker with PCR-confirmed SARS-CoV-2 infection or an uninfected control (not recorded which). Here the CDR3 reads CASRVDSTYGYTF. CDR3 coding DNA: TGTGCCAGCAGAGTAGACAGCACCTATGGCTACACCTTC.